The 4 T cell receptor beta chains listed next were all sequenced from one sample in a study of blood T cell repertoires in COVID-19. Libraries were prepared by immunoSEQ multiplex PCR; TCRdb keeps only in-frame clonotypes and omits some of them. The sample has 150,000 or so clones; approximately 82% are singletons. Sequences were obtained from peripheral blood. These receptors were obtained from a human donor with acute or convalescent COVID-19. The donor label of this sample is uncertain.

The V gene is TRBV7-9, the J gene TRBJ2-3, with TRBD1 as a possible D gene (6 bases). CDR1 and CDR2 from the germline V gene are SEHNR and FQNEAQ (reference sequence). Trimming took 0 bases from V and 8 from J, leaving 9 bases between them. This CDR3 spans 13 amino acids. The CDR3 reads CASSLAGQSTQYF. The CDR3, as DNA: TGTGCCAGCAGCTTAGCAGGACAGAGTACGCAGTATTTT.

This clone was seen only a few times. This CDR3 is CASSARDTSGGEGTQYF. CDR3 nucleotide sequence: TGTGCCAGCAGTGCCAGAGATACTAGCGGAGGCGAAGGCACCCAGTACTTC. The chain joins TRBV2 to TRBJ2-5; TRBD2 aligns across 8 bases. The CDR3 length is 17 residues. V gave up 4 bases and J gave up 8 bases; unmatched junction bases: 18. Germline V gives CDR1 SNHLY, CDR2 FYNNEI.

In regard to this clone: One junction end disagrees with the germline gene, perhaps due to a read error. The CDR3 sequence: CASSPTSSLSSYNELFF. In DNA, the CDR3 is TGCGCCAGCAGCCCTACTTCCTCCCTTAGCTCCTACAATGAGCTGTTCTTC. The V gene is TRBV4-3, the J gene TRBJ2-1; D is ambiguous. Germline loops: CDR1 LGHNA, CDR2 YSLEER. The CDR3 runs to 17 residues.

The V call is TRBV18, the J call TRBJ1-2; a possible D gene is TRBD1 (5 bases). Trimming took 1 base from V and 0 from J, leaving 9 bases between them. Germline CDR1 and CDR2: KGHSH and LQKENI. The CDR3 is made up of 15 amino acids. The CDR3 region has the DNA TGTGCCAGCTCACCACTGGACAATTCTAACTATGGCTACACCTTC. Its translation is CASSPLDNSNYGYTF.